This T cell receptor beta chain was obtained from a study of PD-1 blockade in classical Hodgkin lymphoma. Per germline, CDR1 SGHTA and CDR2 FQGNSA. Trimming removed 4 bases at V and 3 bases at J, with 19 bases between. This CDR3 has 17 residues. Profiling relied on immunoSEQ multiplex PCR, and the TCRdb table lists in-frame clones only, not all of them. The sample lists 100,000 to 120,000 clones, 89% occurring once. Time point in this sample: cycle 4 day 1 (C4D1), after about 6 weeks of nivolumab. Every patient relapsed after autologous stem cell transplantation, and brentuximab vedotin exposure varied. Findings and limits, study-wide: Reports indicated that newly diagnosed patients had lower baseline TCR diversity than healthy donors did. Complete responders started with a diversity level that resembled newly diagnosed patients at baseline.

About this clone itself: What it binds is unknown.

V and J are TRBV7-2 and TRBJ1-3; D gene uncertain. This clonotype originated in a human donor with classical Hodgkin lymphoma. The sequencing used peripheral blood mononuclear cells (PBMCs), collected before the fourth cycle of nivolumab. The CDR3 DNA is TGTGCCAGCAGCTACCCTCGTCTGGGCCGCGGTGGAAACACCATATATTTT. Protein product: CASSYPRLGRGGNTIYF.